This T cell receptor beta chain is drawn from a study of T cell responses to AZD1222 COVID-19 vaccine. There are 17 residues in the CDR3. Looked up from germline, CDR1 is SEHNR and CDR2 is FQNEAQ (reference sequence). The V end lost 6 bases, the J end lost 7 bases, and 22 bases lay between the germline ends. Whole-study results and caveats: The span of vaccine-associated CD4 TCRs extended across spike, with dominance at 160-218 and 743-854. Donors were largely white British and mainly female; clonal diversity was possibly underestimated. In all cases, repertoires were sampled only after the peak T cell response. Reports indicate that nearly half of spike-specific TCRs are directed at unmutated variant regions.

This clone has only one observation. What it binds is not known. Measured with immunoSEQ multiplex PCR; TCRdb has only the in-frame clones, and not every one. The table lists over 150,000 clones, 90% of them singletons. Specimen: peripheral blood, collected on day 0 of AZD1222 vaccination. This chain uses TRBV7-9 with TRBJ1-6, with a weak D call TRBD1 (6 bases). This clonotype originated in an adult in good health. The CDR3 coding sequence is TGTGCCAGCAGAGCCGGACAGACTTTTTGGGAGAATTCACCCCTCCACTTT. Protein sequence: CASRAGQTFWENSPLHF. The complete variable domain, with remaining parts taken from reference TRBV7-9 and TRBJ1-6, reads DTGVSQNPRHKITKRGQNVTFRCDPISEHNRLYWYRQTLGQGPEFLTYFQNEAQLEKSRLLSDRFSAERPKGSFSTLEIQRTEQGDSAMYLCASRAGQTFWENSPLHFGNGTRLTVT.